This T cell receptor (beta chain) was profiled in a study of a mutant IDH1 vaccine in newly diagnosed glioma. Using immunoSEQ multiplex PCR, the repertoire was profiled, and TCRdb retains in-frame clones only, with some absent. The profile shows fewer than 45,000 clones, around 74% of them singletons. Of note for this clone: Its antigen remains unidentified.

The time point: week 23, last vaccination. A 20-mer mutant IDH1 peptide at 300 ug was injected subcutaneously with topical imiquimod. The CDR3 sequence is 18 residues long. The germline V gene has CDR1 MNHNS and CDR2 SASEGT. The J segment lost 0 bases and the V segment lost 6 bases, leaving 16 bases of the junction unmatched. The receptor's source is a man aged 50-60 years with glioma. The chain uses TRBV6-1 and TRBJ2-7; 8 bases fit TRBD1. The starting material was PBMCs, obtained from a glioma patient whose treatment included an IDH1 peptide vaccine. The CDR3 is CASSEPSQGQGISYEQYF. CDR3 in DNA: TGTGCCAGCAGCGAACCAAGCCAAGGACAGGGCATCTCCTACGAGCAGTACTTC.